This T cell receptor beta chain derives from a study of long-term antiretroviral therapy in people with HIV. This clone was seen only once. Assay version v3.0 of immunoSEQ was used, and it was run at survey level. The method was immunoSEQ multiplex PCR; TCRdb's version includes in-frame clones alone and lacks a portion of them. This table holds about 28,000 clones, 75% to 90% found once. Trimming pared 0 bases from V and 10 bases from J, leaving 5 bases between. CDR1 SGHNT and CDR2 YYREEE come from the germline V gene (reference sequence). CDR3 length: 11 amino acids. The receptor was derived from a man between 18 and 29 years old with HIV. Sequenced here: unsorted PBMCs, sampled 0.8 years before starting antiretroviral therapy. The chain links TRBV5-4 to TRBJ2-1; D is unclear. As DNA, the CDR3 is TGTGCCAGCAGCTTGGAAGCGGAGCAGTTCTTC. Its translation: CASSLEAEQFF.